The clone carrying this T cell receptor beta chain was seen a handful of times. Its specificity is not known. The CDR3 has 15 amino acids. The germline V gene has CDR1 ENHRY and CDR2 SYGVKD. Deletions cut 8 bases from V and 2 bases from J, with 13 bases between. The data were taken from a study of T-cell reconstitution after alpha-beta-depleted transplantation in children. Broader study findings: About two months after transplant, alpha-beta T cells reportedly came from several hundred expanded graft clones. Surviving recipient T cells and intrathymic progenitors accounted for some patients' high TCRbeta diversity at day 60. From newly produced T cells came most of the T-cell counts and diversity one year after transplant.

A TCRbeta library incorporating unique molecular identifiers was prepared. One entry per CDR3 protein results from TCRdb running MiXCR on the PCR reads. This repertoire shows a few hundred thousand distinct CDR3 sequences, 10% to 15% found once; its top ten account for over 2%. The receptor comes from a male patient between 10 and 17 years old who had a stem cell transplant for acute myeloid leukemia, so the T cells may come from the graft donor. This specimen consisted of PBMCs, mostly from graft donor cells, obtained 360 days after TCRalphabeta/CD19-depleted stem cell transplant. The rearrangement links TRBV10-3 to TRBJ2-6, with a possible D match to TRBD1 (5 bases). CDR3 amino acids: CAIGGSGTGANVLTF. As DNA, the CDR3 is TGTGCCATCGGCGGATCAGGGACTGGGGCCAACGTCCTGACTTTC.